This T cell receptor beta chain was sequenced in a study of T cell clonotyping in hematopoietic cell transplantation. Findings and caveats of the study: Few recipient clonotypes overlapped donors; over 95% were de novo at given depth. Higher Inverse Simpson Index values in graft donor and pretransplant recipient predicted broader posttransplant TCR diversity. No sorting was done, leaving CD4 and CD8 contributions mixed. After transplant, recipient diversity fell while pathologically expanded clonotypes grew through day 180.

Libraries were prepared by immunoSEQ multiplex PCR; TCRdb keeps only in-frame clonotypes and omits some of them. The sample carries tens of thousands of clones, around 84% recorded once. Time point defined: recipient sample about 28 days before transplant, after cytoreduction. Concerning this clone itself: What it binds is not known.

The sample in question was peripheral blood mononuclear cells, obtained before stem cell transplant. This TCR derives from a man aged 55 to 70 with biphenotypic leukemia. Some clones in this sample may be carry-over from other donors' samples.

The CDR3 DNA follows: TGTGCCTGGAGTGTACGTGTTAACAGGCCCGTCCCTGAAGCTTTCTTT. It specifies CAWSVRVNRPVPEAFF. The J gene is TRBJ1-1, the V gene TRBV30, with a weak D call TRBD1 (5 bases). The CDR3 sequence is 16 residues long. The V end was cut by 0 bases, the J end by 6 bases, with 20 bases between. Germline V gene lookup returns CDR1 GTSNPN and CDR2 SVGIG (reference sequence). Together with reference TRBV30 and TRBJ1-1, the CDR3 gives the full variable domain: SQTIHQWPATLVQPVGSPLSLECTVEGTSNPNLYWYRQAAGRGLQLLFYSVGIGQISSEVPQNLSASRPQDRQFILSSKKLLLSDSGFYLCAWSVRVNRPVPEAFFGQGTRLTVV.